The 7 T cell receptor beta chains reported below all come from one sample, sequenced in a study of cytomegalovirus exposure and HLA in healthy donors. Both 60 Vbeta primers and 13 Jbeta primers went into the PCR. TCRdb's table, derived via immunoSEQ multiplex PCR, lists solely in-frame clones and lacks some. The profile covers 85,000 to 120,000 clones, with about 71% appearing a single time and roughly 0.79% taken by the ten largest. The sample consisted of PBMCs. The receptor set was obtained from a boy aged 5-17 years in good health and CMV-seronegative.

V and J are TRBV13 and TRBJ2-3; 11 bases agree with TRBD2. The CDR3 spans 15 residues. Germline assignment: CDR1 PRHDT and CDR2 FYEKMQ (reference sequence). With V trimmed by 5 bases and J by 3 bases, 4 bases remained unmatched. In nucleotides, the CDR3 is TGTGCCAGCAGCCTCACTAGCGGGAGTACAGATACGCAGTATTTT. Its translation: CASSLTSGSTDTQYF.

The chain uses TRBV7-8 and TRBJ1-1; possible D gene TRBD1, 6 bases. CDR1 SGHVS and CDR2 FQNEAQ come from the germline V gene. The CDR3 sequence is 13 residues long. V was pared by 2 bases and J by 4 bases, with 8 bases between. CDR3 coding DNA: TGTGCCAGCAGCTTAAGCAGGGGCACTGAAGCTTTCTTT. This gives the protein CASSLSRGTEAFF.

The chain uses TRBV9 and TRBJ1-3, with 12 positions matching TRBD1. CDR3 length: 17 residues. Unmatched junction bases numbered 9, after V lost 4 bases and J lost 4 bases. Germline values: CDR1 SGDLS, CDR2 YYNGEE. This chain's CDR3 is CASSPMGQGAPGNTIYF. DNA for the CDR3: TGTGCCAGCAGCCCAATGGGACAGGGGGCGCCGGGAAACACCATATATTTT.

This chain uses TRBV28 with TRBJ1-2, with D possibly matching TRBD1 (5 bases). CDR3 size: 12 residues. Looked up from germline, CDR1 is MDHEN and CDR2 is SYDVKM. The V end was cut by 9 bases, the J end by 0 bases, with 8 bases between. CDR3 loop: CASKTANYGYTF. The CDR3 DNA sequence: TGTGCCAGTAAGACAGCTAACTATGGCTACACCTTC.

This sequence joins TRBV30 and TRBJ1-2; D gene uncertain. Between the trimmed V and J ends, which lost 3 bases and 8 bases, there was a span of 16 bases. CDR3 size: 13 residues. CDR1 is GTSNPN, CDR2 SVGIG, per germline (reference sequence). The CDR3 protein is CAWSAILTGGYTF. CDR3 nucleotide sequence: TGTGCCTGGAGCGCCATATTAACGGGGGGCTACACCTTC. The full variable domain, completed using reference TRBV30 and TRBJ1-2, is SQTIHQWPATLVQPVGSPLSLECTVEGTSNPNLYWYRQAAGRGLQLLFYSVGIGQISSEVPQNLSASRPQDRQFILSSKKLLLSDSGFYLCAWSAILTGGYTFGSGTRLTVV.

The gene calls are TRBV28 and TRBJ2-3, with 11 bases that match TRBD2. V lost 2 bases and J lost 4; bases outside the gene matches: 11. Germline V gives CDR1 MDHEN, CDR2 SYDVKM. The CDR3 loop spans 18 amino acids. The CDR3 here is CASSLRLPLAGVADTQYF. As DNA, the CDR3 is TGTGCCAGCAGTTTACGACTCCCACTAGCGGGAGTCGCAGATACGCAGTATTTT.

The chain combines TRBV25-1 with TRBJ2-2; the match to TRBD2 covers 12 bases. J lost 0 bases, V lost 2 bases, and 4 bases had no gene match. Germline V lookup: CDR1 MGHDK, CDR2 SYGVNS. This CDR3 has 18 residues. The chain's CDR3 is CASSEILAGGTNTGELFF. The CDR3 DNA is TGTGCCAGCAGTGAAATTCTAGCGGGAGGGACGAACACCGGGGAGCTGTTTTTT.